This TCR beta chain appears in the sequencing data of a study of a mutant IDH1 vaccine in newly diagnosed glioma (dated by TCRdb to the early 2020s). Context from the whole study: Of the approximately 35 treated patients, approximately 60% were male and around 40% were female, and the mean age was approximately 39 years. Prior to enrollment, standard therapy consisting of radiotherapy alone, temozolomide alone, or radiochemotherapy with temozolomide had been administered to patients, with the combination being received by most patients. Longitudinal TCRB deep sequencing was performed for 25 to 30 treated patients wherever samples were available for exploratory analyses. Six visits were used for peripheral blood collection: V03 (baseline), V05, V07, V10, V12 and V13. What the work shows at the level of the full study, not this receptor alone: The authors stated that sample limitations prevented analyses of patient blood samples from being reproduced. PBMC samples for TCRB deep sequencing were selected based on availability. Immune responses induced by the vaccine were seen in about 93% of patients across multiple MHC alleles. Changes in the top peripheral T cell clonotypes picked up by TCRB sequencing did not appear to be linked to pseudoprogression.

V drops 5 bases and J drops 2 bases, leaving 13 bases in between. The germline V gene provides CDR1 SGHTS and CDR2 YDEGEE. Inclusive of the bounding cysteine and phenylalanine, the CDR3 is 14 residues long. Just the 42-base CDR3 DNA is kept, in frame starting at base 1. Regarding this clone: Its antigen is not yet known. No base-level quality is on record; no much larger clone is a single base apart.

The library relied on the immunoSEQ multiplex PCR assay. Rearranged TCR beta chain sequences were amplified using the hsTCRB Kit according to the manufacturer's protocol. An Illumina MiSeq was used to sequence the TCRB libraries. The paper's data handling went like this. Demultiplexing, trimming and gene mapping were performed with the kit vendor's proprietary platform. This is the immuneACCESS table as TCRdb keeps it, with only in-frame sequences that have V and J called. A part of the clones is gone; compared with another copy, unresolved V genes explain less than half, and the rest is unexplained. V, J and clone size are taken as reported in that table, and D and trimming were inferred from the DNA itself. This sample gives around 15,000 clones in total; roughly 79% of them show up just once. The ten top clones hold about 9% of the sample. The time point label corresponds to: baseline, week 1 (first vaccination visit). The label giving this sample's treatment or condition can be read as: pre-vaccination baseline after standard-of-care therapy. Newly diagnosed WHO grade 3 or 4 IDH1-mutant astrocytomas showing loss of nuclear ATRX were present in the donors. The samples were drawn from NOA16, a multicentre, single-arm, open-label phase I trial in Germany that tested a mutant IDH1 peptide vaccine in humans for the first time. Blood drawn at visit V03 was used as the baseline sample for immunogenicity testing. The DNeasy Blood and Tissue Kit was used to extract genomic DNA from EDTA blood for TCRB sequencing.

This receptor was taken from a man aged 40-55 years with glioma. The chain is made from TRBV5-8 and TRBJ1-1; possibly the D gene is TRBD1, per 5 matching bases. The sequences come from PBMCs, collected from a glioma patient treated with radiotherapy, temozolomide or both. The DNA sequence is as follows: TGTGCCAGCAGTTTTTCCTGGGGCAACACTGAAGCTTTCTTT. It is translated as CASSFSWGNTEAFF.